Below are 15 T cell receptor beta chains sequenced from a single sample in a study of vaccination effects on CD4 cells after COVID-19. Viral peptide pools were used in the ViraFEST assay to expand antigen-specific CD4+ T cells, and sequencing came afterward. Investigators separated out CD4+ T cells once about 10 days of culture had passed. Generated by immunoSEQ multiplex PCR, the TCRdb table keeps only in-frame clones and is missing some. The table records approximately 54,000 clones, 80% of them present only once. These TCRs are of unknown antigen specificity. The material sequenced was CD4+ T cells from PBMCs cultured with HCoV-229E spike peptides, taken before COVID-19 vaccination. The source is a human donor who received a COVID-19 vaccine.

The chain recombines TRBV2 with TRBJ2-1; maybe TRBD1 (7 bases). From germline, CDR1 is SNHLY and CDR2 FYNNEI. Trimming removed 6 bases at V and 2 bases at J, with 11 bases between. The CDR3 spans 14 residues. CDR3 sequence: CASRGGGAYNEQFF. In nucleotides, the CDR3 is TGTGCCAGCAGAGGAGGGGGCGCCTACAATGAGCAGTTCTTC. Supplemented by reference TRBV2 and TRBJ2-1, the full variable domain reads EPEVTQTPSHQVTQMGQEVILRCVPISNHLYFYWYRQILGQKVEFLVSFYNNEISEKSEIFDDQFSVERPDGSNFTLKIRSTKLEDSAMYFCASRGGGAYNEQFFGPGTRLTVL.

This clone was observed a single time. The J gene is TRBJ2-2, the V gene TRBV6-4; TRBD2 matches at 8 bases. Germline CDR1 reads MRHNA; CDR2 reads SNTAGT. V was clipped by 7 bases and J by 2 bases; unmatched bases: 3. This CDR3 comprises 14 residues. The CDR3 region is CASKTSGNTGELFF. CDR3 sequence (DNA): TGTGCCAGCAAAACTAGCGGAAACACCGGGGAGCTGTTTTTT.

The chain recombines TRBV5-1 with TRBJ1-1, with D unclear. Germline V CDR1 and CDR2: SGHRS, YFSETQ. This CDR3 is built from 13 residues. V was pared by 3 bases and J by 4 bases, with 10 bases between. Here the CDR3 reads CASSSAILTEAFF. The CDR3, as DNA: TGCGCCAGCAGCTCGGCAATCCTCACTGAAGCTTTCTTT.

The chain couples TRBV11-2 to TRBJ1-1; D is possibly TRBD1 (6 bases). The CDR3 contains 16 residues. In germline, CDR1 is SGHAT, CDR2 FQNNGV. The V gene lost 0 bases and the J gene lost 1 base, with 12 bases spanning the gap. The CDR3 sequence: CASSLEWGQTNTEAFF. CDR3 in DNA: TGTGCCAGCAGCTTAGAGTGGGGACAAACGAACACTGAAGCTTTCTTT.

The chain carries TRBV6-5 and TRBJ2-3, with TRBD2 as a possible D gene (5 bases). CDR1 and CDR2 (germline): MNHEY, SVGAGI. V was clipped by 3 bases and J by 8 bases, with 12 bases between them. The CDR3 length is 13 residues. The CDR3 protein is CASSYFGEGTQYF. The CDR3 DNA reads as TGTGCCAGCAGTTATTTCGGGGAAGGTACGCAGTATTTT.

This chain's CDR3 is CATLGTLNTEAFF. The CDR3 DNA is TGTGCCACCCTGGGGACACTGAACACTGAAGCTTTCTTT. The chain recombines TRBV6-5 with TRBJ1-1; D perhaps matches TRBD1 (6 bases). Trimming left V 10 bases short and J 0 bases short, with 12 bases between. The germline V gene has CDR1 MNHEY and CDR2 SVGAGI. The CDR3 length is 13 residues.

DNA of the CDR3: TGTGCCAGCTCACCATATCGAACAGGGCAAGAGACCCAGTACTTC. Amino acids: CASSPYRTGQETQYF. The V gene is TRBV18, the J gene TRBJ2-5; weak D call: TRBD1 (6 bases). V lost 2 bases and J 2 bases, leaving 12 bases between the germline ends. The CDR3 consists of 15 residues. Germline-derived CDR1 and CDR2 are KGHSH and LQKENI.

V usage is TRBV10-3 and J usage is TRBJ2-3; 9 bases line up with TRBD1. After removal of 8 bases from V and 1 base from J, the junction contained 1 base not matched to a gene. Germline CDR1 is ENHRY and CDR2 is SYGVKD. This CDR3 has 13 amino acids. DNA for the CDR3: TGTGCCATCGGGGACAGGGGCACAGATACGCAGTATTTT. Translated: CAIGDRGTDTQYF.

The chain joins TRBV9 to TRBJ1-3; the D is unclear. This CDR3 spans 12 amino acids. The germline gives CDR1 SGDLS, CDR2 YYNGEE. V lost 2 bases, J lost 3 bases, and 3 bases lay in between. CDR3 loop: CASSVGGNTIYF. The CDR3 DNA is TGTGCCAGCAGCGTGGGTGGAAACACCATATATTTT.

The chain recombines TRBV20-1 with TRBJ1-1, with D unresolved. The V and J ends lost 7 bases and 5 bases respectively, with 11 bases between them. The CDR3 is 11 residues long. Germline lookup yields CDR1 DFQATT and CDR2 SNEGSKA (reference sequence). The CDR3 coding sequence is TGCAGTGACGTGGGGTTAACTGAAGCTTTCTTT. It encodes CSDVGLTEAFF.

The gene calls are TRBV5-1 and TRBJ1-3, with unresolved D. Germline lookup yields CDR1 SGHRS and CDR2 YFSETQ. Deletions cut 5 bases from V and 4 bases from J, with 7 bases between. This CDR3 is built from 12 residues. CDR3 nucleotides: TGCGCCAGCAGAACCCCAGGAAACACCATATATTTT. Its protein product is CASRTPGNTIYF.

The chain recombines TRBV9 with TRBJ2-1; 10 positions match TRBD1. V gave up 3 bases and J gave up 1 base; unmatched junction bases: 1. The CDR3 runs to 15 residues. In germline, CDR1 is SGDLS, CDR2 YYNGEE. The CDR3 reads CASSADRGSYNEQFF. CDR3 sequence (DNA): TGTGCCAGCAGCGCGGACAGGGGGTCCTACAATGAGCAGTTCTTC.

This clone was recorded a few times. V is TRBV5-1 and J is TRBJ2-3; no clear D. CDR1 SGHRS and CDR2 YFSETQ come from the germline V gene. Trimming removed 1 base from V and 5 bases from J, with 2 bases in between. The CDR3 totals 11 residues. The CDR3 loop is CASSLKDTQYF. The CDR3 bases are TGCGCCAGCAGCTTGAAAGATACGCAGTATTTT.

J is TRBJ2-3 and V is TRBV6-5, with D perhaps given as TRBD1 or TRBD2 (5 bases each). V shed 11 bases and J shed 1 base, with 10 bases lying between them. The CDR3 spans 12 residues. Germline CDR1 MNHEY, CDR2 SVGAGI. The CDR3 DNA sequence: TGTGCCCCGGGACCCCGCACAGATACGCAGTATTTT. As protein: CAPGPRTDTQYF.

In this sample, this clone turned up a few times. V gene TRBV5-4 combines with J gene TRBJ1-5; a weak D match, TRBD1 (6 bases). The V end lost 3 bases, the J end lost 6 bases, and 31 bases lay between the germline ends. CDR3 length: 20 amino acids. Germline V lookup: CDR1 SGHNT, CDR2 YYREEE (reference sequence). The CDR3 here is CASSSRWGTTRMRGCQPQHF. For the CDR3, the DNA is TGTGCCAGCAGCTCGAGGTGGGGGACAACCCGCATGAGAGGGTGTCAGCCCCAGCATTTT.